The 17 T cell receptor beta chains in this list originate from one sample, sequenced in a study of sequential checkpoint blockade in melanoma. Measured with immunoSEQ multiplex PCR; TCRdb has only the in-frame clones, and not every one. The table shows tens of thousands of clones, with roughly 91% occurring only once. Described treatment: randomized to nivolumab then ipilimumab (arm A) or the reverse (arm B). Sequenced material: CD8+ T cells sorted from blood (inferred from file names), taken from a patient given nivolumab and ipilimumab in sequence. These receptors came from a human donor with melanoma.

The V and J genes are TRBV7-2 and TRBJ1-2, with 10 positions matching TRBD1. This CDR3 has 16 residues. J gave up 3 bases and V 3 bases, and 7 bases lay outside the gene matches. The germline V gene encodes CDR1 SGHTA and CDR2 FQGNSA. Here the CDR3 reads CASSLTPGQGHYGYTF. The DNA of the CDR3 is TGTGCCAGCAGCTTGACTCCGGGACAGGGGCACTATGGCTACACCTTC. Based on the CDR3 plus reference TRBV7-2 and TRBJ1-2, the full variable domain is GAGVSQSPSNKVTEKGKDVELRCDPISGHTALYWYRQSLGQGLEFLIYFQGNSAPDKSGLPSDRFSAERTGGSVSTLTIQRTQQEDSAVYLCASSLTPGQGHYGYTFGSGTRLTVV.

V and J are TRBV5-1 and TRBJ1-3, with D hard to call. CDR1 is SGHRS and CDR2 is YFSETQ in the germline V gene. V lost 4 bases and J lost 12, with 14 bases in between. The CDR3 consists of 12 residues. CDR3 in DNA: TGCGCCAGCAGCCCGGGTGGAAGATTCATATATTTT. Translated: CASSPGGRFIYF.

The chain combines TRBV4-3 with TRBJ1-4; perhaps TRBD1 as D (5 bases). This CDR3 region has 18 residues. The V end lost 0 bases, the J end lost 3 bases, and 17 bases lay between the germline ends. Germline V gives CDR1 LGHNA, CDR2 YSLEER. The CDR3 loop reads CASSQDPAGPRANEKLFF. In DNA form, the CDR3 reads TGCGCCAGCAGCCAAGATCCCGCAGGGCCCCGGGCTAATGAAAAACTGTTTTTT.

The V gene is TRBV5-1, the J gene TRBJ1-1; tentatively, D is TRBD1 (5 bases). Germline loops: CDR1 SGHRS, CDR2 YFSETQ. The ends were cut back, 1 base at V and 3 bases at J, with 7 bases in the middle. This CDR3 has 13 amino acids. This CDR3 is CASSLQGYTEAFF. The CDR3 DNA reads as TGCGCCAGCAGCTTGCAGGGTTACACTGAAGCTTTCTTT.

This clone was counted only a few times. The J gene is TRBJ1-1, the V gene TRBV5-6, with D hard to call. This CDR3 contains 14 residues. Per the germline V gene, CDR1 is SGHDT and CDR2 is YYEEEE. Trimming pared 2 bases from V and 4 bases from J, leaving 12 bases between. This CDR3 is CASSFSVLGTEAFF. CDR3 nucleotides: TGTGCCAGCAGCTTCTCGGTTCTCGGCACTGAAGCTTTCTTT.

The gene calls are TRBV5-4 and TRBJ1-1, with D perhaps matching TRBD1 (6 bases). The CDR3 is 15 residues long. V lost 4 bases, J lost 0 bases, and 13 bases lay in between. In germline, CDR1 is SGHNT, CDR2 YYREEE (reference sequence). The CDR3 sequence is CASSQSGGLNTEAFF. CDR3 DNA: TGTGCCAGCAGCCAATCTGGGGGCTTGAACACTGAAGCTTTCTTT.

The chain joins TRBV7-9 to TRBJ2-2, with D unclear. Trimming pared 5 bases from V and 8 bases from J, leaving 9 bases between. The CDR3 covers 12 residues. Germline CDR1 and CDR2: SEHNR and FQNEAQ (reference sequence). The CDR3 sequence: CASSRVTGELFF. The CDR3 bases are TGTGCCAGCAGCCGAGTCACGGGGGAGCTGTTTTTT.

V gene TRBV28 combines with J gene TRBJ2-1, with 7 bases aligning to TRBD1. The CDR3 is 17 amino acids. Germline V gives CDR1 MDHEN, CDR2 SYDVKM. Trimming removed 5 bases from V and 6 bases from J; junction bases left unmatched: 16. The CDR3 DNA sequence: TGTGCCAGCAGTCTTCCGAGGGGACAGTCGAAAAGCAATGAGCAGTTCTTC. Translated, it gives CASSLPRGQSKSNEQFF.

This clone was seen just once. The rearrangement joins TRBV9 to TRBJ1-3, with TRBD1 matching over 11 bases. Germline V gene sequence: CDR1 SGDLS, CDR2 YYNGEE. V trimming: 2 bases; J trimming: 0 bases; junction bases outside the gene matches: 13. This CDR3 contains 20 residues. The CDR3 is CASSVSGTGGFRLSGNTIYF. The CDR3 bases are TGTGCCAGCAGCGTCTCCGGGACAGGGGGATTCAGACTCTCTGGAAACACCATATATTTT.

This clone has just a few counts. V is TRBV7-9 and J is TRBJ2-1; 7 bases fit TRBD1. The CDR3 totals 16 residues. Germline CDR1 and CDR2: SEHNR and FQNEAQ (reference sequence). The J segment lost 0 bases and the V segment lost 4 bases, leaving 6 bases of the junction unmatched. This CDR3 is CASSSGTASSYNEQFF. The CDR3 DNA reads TGTGCCAGCAGCTCCGGGACAGCGAGCTCCTACAATGAGCAGTTCTTC. Complete variable domain (other parts from reference TRBV7-9 and TRBJ2-1): DTGVSQNPRHKITKRGQNVTFRCDPISEHNRLYWYRQTLGQGPEFLTYFQNEAQLEKSRLLSDRFSAERPKGSFSTLEIQRTEQGDSAMYLCASSSGTASSYNEQFFGPGTRLTVL.

The rearrangement links TRBV6-1 to TRBJ1-1; no reliable D call. Germline values: CDR1 MNHNS, CDR2 SASEGT. This CDR3 is 12 amino acids long. V was shortened by 11 bases and J by 0 bases, with 10 bases between the two germline ends. CDR3 coding DNA: TGTGCCCAGCGACCGTTGAACACTGAAGCTTTCTTT. It yields the protein CAQRPLNTEAFF.

The gene calls are TRBV5-6 and TRBJ1-1; 11 bases fit TRBD1. V trimming: 2 bases; J trimming: 6 bases; junction bases outside the gene matches: 3. The V gene's germline CDR1 is SGHDT and CDR2 YYEEEE. CDR3 length equals 14 residues. CDR3 amino acids: CASSFGQGAAEAFF. CDR3 DNA: TGTGCCAGCAGCTTCGGACAGGGGGCCGCTGAAGCTTTCTTT.

In this sample, this clone turned up a few times. V usage is TRBV7-9 and J usage is TRBJ1-3, with 9 bases aligning to TRBD1. J gave up 2 bases and V 1 base, and 3 bases lay outside the gene matches. The CDR3 is made up of 16 amino acids. The germline CDR1 and CDR2 sequences are SEHNR and FQNEAQ (reference sequence). CDR3 loop: CASSLETGGPGNTIYF. The CDR3 DNA reads as TGTGCCAGCAGCTTAGAGACAGGGGGACCTGGAAACACCATATATTTT.

This sequence joins TRBV2 and TRBJ1-4; D is ambiguous. CDR1 and CDR2 from the germline V gene are SNHLY and FYNNEI. This CDR3 is 14 amino acids long. With 11 bases removed from V and 0 bases from J, the gap between germline ends came to 13 bases. DNA for the CDR3: TGTGCCGGCATAGCAGCCTCAACTAATGAAAAACTGTTTTTT. Translating it yields CAGIAASTNEKLFF.

The chain has TRBV7-6 and TRBJ2-1; D is unresolved. This CDR3 spans 13 amino acids. CDR1 and CDR2 (germline): SGHVS, FNYEAQ. Trimming shortened V by 1 base and J by 4 bases, and 5 bases separated the two germline ends. The chain's CDR3 is CASSLVSYNEQFF. The CDR3 DNA reads TGTGCCAGCAGCTTAGTATCGTACAATGAGCAGTTCTTC.

The CDR3 region is CASSAGGQGAGELFF. The CDR3 coding sequence is TGTGCCAGCAGCGCCGGGGGACAGGGCGCCGGGGAGCTGTTTTTT. V usage is TRBV9 and J usage is TRBJ2-2; 9 positions agree with TRBD1. Germline V gene sequence: CDR1 SGDLS, CDR2 YYNGEE. CDR3 length: 15 residues. V lost 3 bases, J lost 6 bases, and 6 bases stayed unmatched.

V and J are TRBV7-3 and TRBJ2-1, with 13 bases aligning to TRBD2. The CDR3 has 15 residues. Germline CDR1 and CDR2: SGHTA and FQGTGA. V shed 5 bases and J 6 bases; nucleotides not matched to a gene: 4. The CDR3 DNA follows: TGTGCCAGCAGCCCCGGACTAGCGGGAGTCAATGAGCAGTTCTTC. It is translated as CASSPGLAGVNEQFF.